A selection of T cell receptor beta chains follows, all from one sample in a study of CD8 T cells in Susac syndrome. TCRdb processed the immunoSEQ multiplex PCR reads anew with MiXCR; each CDR3 protein has one entry. The repertoire has about 150,000 distinct CDR3 sequences, about 95% of them found once; the top ten carry about 0.11%. The specimen was CD4+ T cells from PBMCs. These receptors were taken from a human donor with multiple sclerosis. CDR3s include the opening cysteine and the closing phenylalanine or tryptophan. The D gene is left open where the match is weak. Size is omitted from some rows. Given values are once, few, many or a class for expanded clones.

j_call d_call v_call clone_size cdr3_aa cdr3_nt
TRBJ2-1 . TRBV10-3 . CAISRDAVSYNEQFF TGTGCCATCAGTAGGGACGCGGTCTCCTACAATGAGCAGTTCTTC
TRBJ2-5 TRBD1 TRBV27 . CASSPRTGVGTQYF TGTGCCAGCAGTCCCCGGACAGGAGTGGGAACCCAGTACTTC
TRBJ2-7 . TRBV18 . CASSSGQTEEQYF TGTGCCAGCTCGTCAGGACAGACTGAGGAGCAGTACTTC
TRBJ2-2 . TRBV20-1 . CSVVLSNTGELFF TGCAGTGTGGTCTTATCGAACACCGGGGAGCTGTTTTTT
TRBJ2-6 . TRBV6-1 . CASTKGGTGANVLTF TGTGCCAGCACAAAAGGGGGAACTGGGGCCAACGTCCTGACTTTC
TRBJ2-7 TRBD2 TRBV20-1 . CSARRALAGPYEQYF TGCAGTGCTAGAAGGGCACTAGCGGGGCCCTACGAGCAGTACTTC
TRBJ1-2 . TRBV25-1 . CASSQQDLWDGYTF TGTGCCAGCAGTCAGCAGGATCTCTGGGATGGCTACACCTTC
TRBJ1-5 . TRBV19 . CAARAPRGNQPQHF TGTGCCGCTAGGGCGCCCCGGGGCAATCAGCCCCAGCATTTT
TRBJ2-7 . TRBV28 . CASSLSNSPAREQYF TGTGCCAGCAGTTTATCCAACAGTCCCGCGAGGGAGCAGTACTTC
TRBJ2-3 TRBD2 TRBV2 . CASRGISGSHTDTQYF TGTGCCAGCAGAGGAATAAGCGGGAGCCACACAGATACGCAGTATTTT
TRBJ1-1 . TRBV24-1 . CATRSIVGEAFF TGTGCCACCAGGTCGATTGTTGGTGAAGCTTTCTTT
TRBJ2-4 TRBD1 TRBV7-9 . CASSLSRDRPLGAKNIQYF TGTGCCAGCAGCTTATCCCGGGACAGGCCCCTTGGGGCCAAAAACATTCAGTACTTC
TRBJ2-7 . TRBV28 . CASSLSRGRPYF TGTGCCAGCAGTTTATCCCGGGGAAGGCCGTACTTC
TRBJ2-7 TRBD1 TRBV6-6 . CASSPDRVGYEQYF TGTGCCAGCAGTCCGGACAGGGTTGGGTACGAGCAGTACTTC
TRBJ2-2 . TRBV9 . CASSWDDEGAGELFF TGTGCCAGCAGCTGGGACGATGAGGGCGCCGGGGAGCTGTTTTTT
TRBJ1-2 . TRBV20-1 . CSARDTGRTNYGYTF TGCAGTGCTAGAGACACAGGACGGACCAACTATGGCTACACCTTC
TRBJ2-2 . TRBV7-9 . CASSGGGYTGELFF TGTGCCAGCAGCGGTGGTGGGTACACCGGGGAGCTGTTTTTT
TRBJ1-1 . TRBV19 . CASHWGSTEAFF TGTGCCAGTCACTGGGGGTCCACTGAAGCTTTCTTT
TRBJ2-7 TRBD2 TRBV14 . CASSQDWASGRYEQYF TGTGCCAGCAGCCAAGACTGGGCTAGCGGGAGGTACGAGCAGTACTTC
TRBJ1-1 . TRBV4-1 once CASSTSTPPGNTEAFF TGCGCCAGCAGCACATCCACCCCCCCAGGGAACACTGAAGCTTTCTTT
TRBJ1-6 . TRBV20-1 . CSARLLPRTDNSPLHF TGCAGTGCTAGGCTACTTCCAAGGACAGATAATTCACCCCTCCACTTT
TRBJ2-5 TRBD1 TRBV6-6 . CASRPRDSGQETQYF TGTGCCAGCAGGCCCCGGGACAGCGGCCAAGAGACCCAGTACTTC
TRBJ1-1 . TRBV7-9 . CASSLDSGGANTEAFF TGTGCCAGCAGCTTGGACTCGGGAGGGGCCAACACTGAAGCTTTCTTT
TRBJ2-1 . TRBV20-1 once CSERVNNEQFF TGCAGTGAGCGGGTCAACAATGAGCAGTTCTTC
TRBJ2-3 TRBD2 TRBV5-1 . CASRLAGVTDTQYF TGCGCCAGCAGGCTAGCGGGAGTGACAGATACGCAGTATTTT
TRBJ2-7 TRBD2 TRBV27 . CASRGLAGGYEQYF TGTGCCAGCAGAGGACTAGCGGGCGGTTACGAGCAGTACTTC
TRBJ2-5 TRBD2 TRBV20-1 . CSAREAAGVQETQYF TGCAGTGCTAGAGAGGCGGCGGGGGTCCAAGAGACCCAGTACTTC
TRBJ1-1 TRBD1 TRBV12-3/TRBV12-4 . CASSLDRGGRAFF TGTGCCAGCAGTCTCGACAGGGGCGGGCGAGCTTTCTTT
TRBJ2-2 . TRBV25-1 once CASSEFLGGELFF TGTGCCAGCAGTGAATTCCTCGGCGGGGAGCTGTTTTTT
TRBJ2-1 . TRBV18 . CASSPQVVEQFF TGTGCCAGCTCACCACAGGTAGTTGAGCAGTTCTTC
TRBJ2-4 . TRBV30 . CAWSISGGNIQYF TGTGCCTGGAGTATCTCCGGGGGAAACATTCAGTACTTC
TRBJ2-3 . TRBV6-2/TRBV6-3 . CASSGLADLTDTQYF TGTGCCAGCAGTGGTTTAGCGGACCTCACAGATACGCAGTATTTT
TRBJ2-2 . TRBV28 . CASRTKTGLGSRNTGELFF TGTGCCAGCAGAACCAAGACAGGATTGGGATCGCGAAACACCGGGGAGCTGTTTTTT
TRBJ2-7 TRBD2 TRBV7-2 . CASSRSGTSYEQYF TGTGCCAGCAGCAGGAGCGGGACTAGTTACGAGCAGTACTTC
TRBJ1-5 . TRBV3-1 . CASSQGLGVERNQPQHF TGTGCCAGCAGCCAAGGCTTGGGGGTTGAGCGCAATCAGCCCCAGCATTTT
TRBJ2-3 . TRBV6-4 . CASSDVPGYTQYF TGTGCCAGCAGTGACGTCCCAGGGTATACGCAGTATTTT
TRBJ2-2 TRBD2 TRBV7-2 . CASSLGFGGRHTGELFF TGTGCCAGCAGCTTAGGTTTCGGCGGGAGGCACACCGGGGAGCTGTTTTTT
TRBJ1-2 . TRBV20-1 once CSHYVTGYGYTF TGCAGTCACTATGTAACGGGATATGGCTACACCTTC
TRBJ2-5 . TRBV6-5 . CASSYRRTVGETQYF TGTGCCAGCAGTTACCGGCGGACGGTGGGAGAGACCCAGTACTTC
TRBJ1-2 TRBD1 TRBV3-1 . CASSQETLEGARGYTF TGTGCCAGCAGCCAAGAAACGCTCGAGGGGGCGCGCGGCTACACCTTC
TRBJ2-3 . TRBV5-4 . CASSLETSTDTQYF TGTGCCAGCAGCTTGGAAACTAGCACAGATACGCAGTATTTT
TRBJ2-1 TRBD2 TRBV20-1 . CSARNPLAGGISYNEQFF TGCAGTGCTAGAAATCCACTAGCGGGGGGGATCTCCTACAATGAGCAGTTCTTC
TRBJ2-7 . TRBV30 . CAWSGGVIWEQYF TGTGCCTGGAGTGGGGGTGTTATATGGGAGCAGTACTTC